This is a list of T cell receptor beta chains from one sample in a study of blood T cell repertoires in COVID-19. Assay used: immunoSEQ multiplex PCR; TCRdb lists only in-frame clones, some missing. The sample holds 280,000 or so clones, roughly 90% seen once. Material: peripheral blood. The receptor source for this set is a man aged 18 to 30 with active or convalescent COVID-19. Both conserved end residues are part of each CDR3. The D gene is left open where the match is weak. Clone size, where shown, is once, few, many, or a class for clones that have expanded.

>TRBJ1-5|.|.|TRBV27
CASSLRGGGGQPQHF
TGTGCCAGCAGTTTACGTGGGGGGGGAGGTCAGCCCCAGCATTTT
>TRBJ1-1|.|.|TRBV5-1
CASRADSDTEAFF
TGCGCCAGCAGGGCGGACAGCGATACTGAAGCTTTCTTT
>TRBJ2-1|TRBD1|.|TRBV4-1
CASSNDRGSAYNEQFF
TGCGCCAGCAGCAACGACAGGGGTAGCGCCTACAATGAGCAGTTCTTC
>TRBJ2-1|TRBD1|.|TRBV6-5
CASSSGTALYNEQFF
TGTGCCAGCAGTTCCGGGACAGCCTTATACAATGAGCAGTTCTTC
>TRBJ1-1|.|.|TRBV7-8
CASSLRLNTEAFF
TGTGCCAGCAGCTTACGGTTGAACACTGAAGCTTTCTTT
>TRBJ1-3|.|.|TRBV9
CASSVSWAPAIGNTIYF
TGTGCCAGCAGCGTAAGTTGGGCCCCGGCCATCGGAAACACCATATATTTT
>TRBJ1-4|TRBD1|.|TRBV19
CASSPGQGREKLFF
TGTGCCAGTAGCCCTGGACAGGGACGGGAAAAACTGTTTTTT
>TRBJ2-1|TRBD1|once|TRBV19
CASSAPRQGVRQFF
TGTGCCAGTAGCGCGCCTCGACAGGGGGTCCGCCAGTTCTTC
>TRBJ2-1|TRBD2|once|TRBV7-2
CASSSLAGVEGEEQFF
TGTGCCAGCAGCTCACTAGCGGGGGTCGAGGGTGAAGAGCAGTTCTTC
>TRBJ2-5|TRBD2|.|TRBV11-2
CASSLDRLARGETQYF
TGTGCCAGCAGCTTAGACCGACTAGCTCGGGGGGAGACCCAGTACTTC
>TRBJ1-4|TRBD1|.|TRBV23-1
CASTPGGSQEEKLFF
TGCGCCAGCACCCCAGGGGGTTCTCAAGAAGAAAAACTGTTTTTT